The rows below give T cell receptor beta chains drawn from one sample of a study of CD8 T cells in ankylosing spondylitis. TCRdb reprocessed the 5' RACE reads with MiXCR, giving one entry per CDR3 protein. The sample lists approximately 150,000 distinct CDR3 sequences, about 32% seen once, with about 6% in the top ten. Specimen: synovial fluid, either unsorted or a sorted T cell fraction (not recorded which). The receptors here all came from a male donor with ankylosing spondylitis. The CDR3 runs from the conserved cysteine through the conserved F or W. The D gene is left open where the match is weak. Size values are once, few and many counts, or a class for expanded clones, and some rows have none.

-	-	TRBV7-2	TRBJ2-2	CASSLVVARELFF	TGTGCCAGCAGCTTAGTAGTCGCTCGGGAGCTGTTTTTT
-	-	TRBV5-8	TRBJ2-6	CASSSLEGLGGANVLTF	TGTGCCAGCAGCTCATTGGAGGGGTTGGGTGGGGCCAACGTCCTGACTTTC
-	TRBD1	TRBV29-1	TRBJ2-3	CSVGTATDTQYF	TGCAGCGTCGGGACAGCCACAGATACGCAGTATTTT
-	TRBD1	TRBV6-5	TRBJ2-2	CASSYQPGGGGELFF	TGTGCCAGCAGTTACCAACCAGGGGGCGGGGGGGAGCTGTTTTTT
many	-	TRBV6-1	TRBJ1-3	CASRDNSGNTIYF	TGTGCCAGCAGGGACAACTCTGGAAACACCATATATTTT
few	TRBD1	TRBV5-1	TRBJ1-1	CASSLGGTGITEAFF	TGCGCCAGCAGCCTGGGGGGGACAGGGATCACTGAAGCTTTCTTT
-	-	TRBV5-1	TRBJ2-3	CASSFGRPSTDTQYF	TGCGCCAGCAGCTTCGGCAGACCTAGCACAGATACGCAGTATTTT
few	-	TRBV7-9	TRBJ2-7	CASSFVSPGQAYEQYF	TGTGCCAGCAGCTTCGTAAGTCCGGGCCAAGCCTACGAGCAGTACTTC
medium-sized	TRBD1	TRBV6-2/TRBV6-3	TRBJ2-4	CASSRPPQGEIQYF	TGTGCCAGCAGTCGACCACCCCAGGGGGAGATTCAGTACTTC
few	-	TRBV12-3/TRBV12-4	TRBJ2-2	CASSSGPGNTGELFF	TGTGCCAGCTCCTCAGGGCCGGGGAACACCGGGGAGCTGTTTTTT
few	TRBD2	TRBV12-3/TRBV12-4	TRBJ2-3	CASSGTSADTQYF	TGTGCCAGCAGTGGGACTAGCGCAGATACGCAGTATTTT
few	TRBD2	TRBV18	TRBJ2-7	CASSQTWTSGSPSYEQYF	TGTGCCAGCTCACAAACATGGACTAGCGGGTCCCCCTCCTACGAGCAGTACTTC
-	-	TRBV28	TRBJ2-5	CASSFFPGQAEETQYF	TGTGCCAGCAGTTTCTTCCCTGGGCAGGCCGAAGAGACCCAGTACTTC
few	TRBD2	TRBV11-1	TRBJ2-7	CASSPREGGFYEQYF	TGTGCCAGCAGCCCTCGGGAGGGGGGGTTCTACGAGCAGTACTTC
few	-	TRBV5-1	TRBJ1-3	CASSLARTESSGNTIYF	TGCGCCAGCAGCTTGGCGAGGACGGAGTCGTCTGGAAACACCATATATTTT
many	TRBD1	TRBV5-1	TRBJ2-3	CASSLRQGSDTQYF	TGTGCCAGCAGCCTCAGACAGGGTTCAGATACGCAGTATTTT
many	-	TRBV4-2	TRBJ2-5	CASSQDMGGVRPETQYF	TGTGCCAGCAGCCAAGATATGGGTGGTGTACGCCCGGAGACCCAGTACTTC
few	TRBD1	TRBV20-1	TRBJ1-2	CSARTEGAGYTF	TGCAGTGCTAGAACCGAGGGGGCCGGCTACACCTTC
-	-	TRBV6-1	TRBJ2-2	CASSKTDISGELFF	TGTGCCAGCAGTAAAACGGACATCTCCGGGGAGCTGTTTTTT
-	-	TRBV5-7	TRBJ2-5	CASSLDGGEETQYF	TGTGCCAGCAGCTTGGATGGAGGGGAAGAGACCCAGTACTTC
-	TRBD2	TRBV7-7	TRBJ2-5	CASSRLAGVVETQYF	TGTGCCAGCAGCAGGTTAGCGGGAGTGGTGGAGACCCAGTACTTC
-	-	TRBV9	TRBJ2-7	CASSVVGDGAYEQYF	TGTGCCAGCAGCGTAGTTGGAGACGGGGCCTACGAGCAGTACTTC
-	-	TRBV7-3	TRBJ2-3	CASSSTLADTQYF	TGTGCCAGCAGCTCCACTTTAGCGGATACGCAGTATTTT
-	TRBD2	TRBV3-1	TRBJ2-1	CASSRREGGNEQFF	TGTGCCAGCAGCCGACGGGAGGGCGGGAATGAGCAGTTCTTC
few	-	TRBV27	TRBJ1-6	CASSPTLRTAQNSPLHF	TGTGCCAGCAGTCCTACTCTCAGGACAGCCCAAAATTCACCCCTCCACTTT
few	TRBD2	TRBV9	TRBJ2-7	CASSGGLAGGTEQYF	TGTGCCAGCAGCGGCGGACTAGCGGGGGGTACCGAGCAGTACTTC
-	-	TRBV20-1	TRBJ1-3	CSARGPFSGNTIYF	TGCAGTGCTAGAGGCCCCTTCTCTGGAAACACCATATATTTT
-	-	TRBV4-1	TRBJ2-5	CASSQAPGYQETQYF	TGCGCCAGCAGCCAAGCCCCAGGGTACCAAGAGACCCAGTACTTC
-	TRBD1	TRBV7-8	TRBJ2-7	CASSHRDRTYEQYF	TGTGCCAGCAGCCACCGGGACAGAACCTACGAGCAGTACTTC
many	-	TRBV7-2	TRBJ2-4	CASSSEPEENIQYF	TGTGCCAGCAGCTCCGAACCTGAGGAAAACATTCAGTACTTC
many	-	TRBV6-2/TRBV6-3	TRBJ1-5	CASNPSGYQPQHF	TGTGCCAGCAACCCCTCAGGGTACCAGCCCCAGCATTTT
few	-	TRBV28	TRBJ2-7	CASTRGQGEQYF	TGTGCCAGCACTCGGGGGCAGGGGGAGCAGTACTTC
-	-	TRBV2	TRBJ2-1	CASSWIYNEQFF	TGTGCCAGCAGTTGGATTTACAATGAGCAGTTCTTC